The 14 T cell receptor beta chains presented below share a single source sample, sequenced in a study of cytomegalovirus exposure and HLA in healthy donors (dated by TCRdb to 2015 to 2018). The receptor library was made with the immunoSEQ multiplex PCR assay. The multiplex PCR relied on a mix of 60 forward primers for TCR Vbeta segments and 13 reverse primers for TCR Jbeta segments. The table comes from immuneACCESS by way of TCRdb, which keeps in-frame sequences with V and J called. Part of the clones is missing from these tables; in studies checked, under half for an unresolved V gene and the rest for unknown reasons. Recorded for this sample are 150,000 to 200,000 clones; over 75% of them occurred a single time. The top ten clones comprise approximately 2% of the sample. Sequenced input: PBMCs. Receptors were obtained from a human donor in good health.

The V and J genes are TRBV6-5 and TRBJ2-3; 13 bases map to TRBD2. Trimming took 4 bases from V and 2 from J; bases not matched to a gene: 3. The germline V gene encodes CDR1 MNHEY and CDR2 SVGAGI. The CDR3 sequence is 16 residues long. CDR3 sequence (DNA): TGTGCCAGCAGTTGGGGGACTAGCGGGGACACAGATACGCAGTATTTT. Amino acids: CASSWGTSGDTDTQYF.

The chain links TRBV27 to TRBJ2-5, with D tentatively TRBD1 (6 bases). The CDR3 sequence is 13 residues long. Germline V gives CDR1 MNHEY, CDR2 SMNVEV (reference sequence). Trimming left V 2 bases short and J 3 bases short, with 7 bases between. The CDR3 region is CASSLRGKETQYF. CDR3 nucleotide sequence: TGTGCCAGCAGTTTAAGGGGGAAAGAGACCCAGTACTTC.

V gene TRBV4-2 combines with J gene TRBJ2-5, with D maybe TRBD2 (5 bases). The CDR3 covers 16 residues. In germline, CDR1 is LGHNA, CDR2 YNFKEQ. V was shortened by 0 bases and J by 5 bases, with 16 bases between the two germline ends. The CDR3, as DNA: TGTGCCAGCAGCCAAGAGTCGGAACTAGTCTGGGAGACCCAGTACTTC. The encoded protein is CASSQESELVWETQYF.

The chain has TRBV15 and TRBJ2-1; maybe TRBD1 (7 bases). The CDR3 sequence is 14 residues long. Trimming took off 2 bases at V and 9 bases at J, with 14 bases between the two ends. Germline CDR1 LNHNV, CDR2 YYDKDF (reference sequence). The DNA of the CDR3 is TGTGCCACCAGCAGATCCCGGAGGGACAGTGAGCAGTTCTTC. It encodes CATSRSRRDSEQFF.

V and J are TRBV5-8 and TRBJ1-1; 8 nucleotides match TRBD1. V shed 6 bases and J 2 bases; nucleotides not matched to a gene: 6. Germline lookup yields CDR1 SGHTS and CDR2 YDEGEE. This CDR3 is built from 14 residues. The CDR3 reads CASNRQGTNTEAFF. The CDR3 coding sequence is TGTGCCAGCAACCGACAGGGGACAAACACTGAAGCTTTCTTT.

This chain connects TRBV19 to TRBJ2-4; tentative D call: TRBD2 (6 bases). The CDR3 loop spans 14 amino acids. The germline V gene has CDR1 LNHDA and CDR2 SQIVND (reference sequence). The V gene lost 8 bases and the J gene lost 1 base, with 12 bases spanning the gap. The CDR3, as DNA: TGTGCCAGTCAAACCGGGACTGCCAAAAACATTCAGTACTTC. Translation gives CASQTGTAKNIQYF. The whole variable domain, remainder taken from reference TRBV19 and TRBJ2-4, is DGGITQSPKYLFRKEGQNVTLSCEQNLNHDAMYWYRQDPGQGLRLIYYSQIVNDFQKGDIAEGYSVSREKKESFPLTVTSAQKNPTAFYLCASQTGTAKNIQYFGAGTRLSVL.

This clone was observed a few times. The chain employs TRBV7-3 and TRBJ1-1; 8 bases line up with TRBD1. With V trimmed by 5 bases and J by 5 bases, 7 bases remained unmatched. Germline lookup yields CDR1 SGHTA and CDR2 FQGTGA. The CDR3 length is 14 residues. DNA for the CDR3: TGTGCCAGCAGCCCTACAGGGGGGGTGACTGAAGCTTTCTTT. Protein sequence: CASSPTGGVTEAFF.

This rearrangement joins TRBV4-3 to TRBJ1-1; maybe TRBD1 (6 bases). In germline, CDR1 is LGHNA, CDR2 YSLEER. The V end was cut by 4 bases, the J end by 7 bases, with 19 bases between. This CDR3 has 15 residues. The CDR3 spells CASSRESGTRSEAFF. CDR3 in DNA: TGCGCCAGCAGCCGAGAATCCGGGACAAGGAGTGAAGCTTTCTTT.

This sequence joins TRBV6-5 and TRBJ1-5, with 8 bases identical to TRBD1. Germline V lookup: CDR1 MNHEY, CDR2 SVGAGI. The CDR3 is made up of 15 amino acids. Trimming at V came to 6 bases and at J to 6 bases, leaving 10 bases not matched to a gene. The CDR3 spells CASSLGQGVFQPQHF. DNA of the CDR3: TGTGCCAGCAGCCTAGGACAGGGAGTATTTCAGCCCCAGCATTTT.

The chain recombines TRBV18 with TRBJ1-3, with a weak D call TRBD1 (6 bases). Trimming pared 6 bases from V and 0 bases from J, leaving 15 bases between. Germline V gives CDR1 KGHSH, CDR2 LQKENI. The CDR3 is 16 amino acids. For the CDR3, the DNA is TGTGCCAGCTCCCCTGCACAGGGTATCTCTGGAAACACCATATATTTT. Residues: CASSPAQGISGNTIYF.

V and J are TRBV27 and TRBJ2-5; 11 bases agree with TRBD2. The CDR3 loop spans 14 amino acids. With V trimmed by 3 bases and J by 5 bases, 2 bases remained unmatched. CDR1 and CDR2 (germline): MNHEY, SMNVEV (reference sequence). CDR3 sequence reads: CASSFRTSGETQYF. CDR3 sequence (DNA): TGTGCCAGCAGTTTCCGGACTAGCGGGGAGACCCAGTACTTC.

The CDR3: CASSSLEVGGTLNTEAFF. Here the CDR3 DNA reads TGTGCCAGCAGCTCCTTAGAGGTGGGGGGTACTTTGAACACTGAAGCTTTCTTT. V and J are TRBV7-8 and TRBJ1-1; D might be TRBD1 (5 bases). Germline V CDR1 and CDR2: SGHVS, FQNEAQ. This CDR3 spans 18 amino acids. V lost 4 bases and J 0 bases, leaving 21 bases between the germline ends.

This chain links TRBV5-1 with TRBJ2-1; D possibly corresponds to TRBD2 (5 bases). Trimming cost V 3 bases and J 0 bases, with 13 bases left between them. Germline-derived CDR1 and CDR2 are SGHRS and YFSETQ. This CDR3 comprises 16 residues. The CDR3 region has the DNA TGCGCCAGCAGCTCCCGGTCCCGGGGCTCCTACAATGAGCAGTTCTTC. It codes for CASSSRSRGSYNEQFF.

V gene TRBV4-3 combines with J gene TRBJ2-2; 7 bases agree with TRBD1. V lost 1 base, J lost 1 base, and 3 bases stayed unmatched. The CDR3 runs 16 residues. Germline CDR1 and CDR2: LGHNA and YSLEER. The CDR3 here is CASSQAYRGNTGELFF. The CDR3 DNA reads TGCGCCAGCAGCCAAGCCTACAGGGGGAACACCGGGGAGCTGTTTTTT.